A single sample is the source of the 13 T cell receptor beta chains below, sequenced in a study of PD-1 blockade in mismatch repair-deficient tumors. Libraries were prepared by immunoSEQ multiplex PCR; TCRdb keeps only in-frame clonotypes and omits some of them. The sample lists tens of thousands of clones; 84% were seen once. The sequenced sample was peripheral blood, obtained 2 weeks after starting pembrolizumab. The receptors come from an adult with mismatch repair-deficient cancer.

The rearrangement links TRBV27 to TRBJ2-7; 11 positions match TRBD1. Trimming removed 4 bases from V and 4 bases from J; junction bases left unmatched: 6. This CDR3 has 15 amino acids. Germline loops: CDR1 MNHEY, CDR2 SMNVEV (reference sequence). For the CDR3, the DNA is TGTGCCAGCAGTTCATCCGGGACAGGGGGATACGAGCAGTACTTC. This gives the protein CASSSSGTGGYEQYF.

The chain's CDR3 is CASSLGGASLTDTQYF. CDR3 coding DNA: TGTGCCAGCAGCTTGGGGGGCGCGTCTCTTACAGATACGCAGTATTTT. The V call is TRBV7-2, the J call TRBJ2-3; D is possibly TRBD1 or TRBD2 (6 bases each). This CDR3 spans 16 amino acids. Trimming removed 3 bases at V and 3 bases at J, with 16 bases between. Germline V gene data show CDR1 as SGHTA and CDR2 as FQGNSA. Full variable domain (outside the CDR3, taken from reference TRBV7-2 and TRBJ2-3): GAGVSQSPSNKVTEKGKDVELRCDPISGHTALYWYRQSLGQGLEFLIYFQGNSAPDKSGLPSDRFSAERTGGSVSTLTIQRTQQEDSAVYLCASSLGGASLTDTQYFGPGTRLTVL.

The chain carries TRBV4-3 and TRBJ2-7; the D is unclear. Germline V CDR1 and CDR2: LGHNA, YSLEER. This CDR3 has 14 amino acids. The V and J ends lost 3 bases and 0 bases respectively, with 9 bases between them. CDR3 region: CASSQGIDSYEQYF. In DNA form, the CDR3 reads TGCGCCAGCAGCCAGGGCATAGACTCCTACGAGCAGTACTTC.

The gene calls are TRBV11-2 and TRBJ2-1, with D perhaps assigned TRBD1 or TRBD2 (6 bases each). The germline CDR1 and CDR2 sequences are SGHAT and FQNNGV. The CDR3 is made up of 17 amino acids. The V end lost 5 bases, the J end lost 0 bases, and 17 bases lay between the germline ends. The CDR3 nucleotides are TGTGCCAGCAGCCCTTTTAGGGGGGTAAGCTCCTACAATGAGCAGTTCTTC. Translation gives CASSPFRGVSSYNEQFF. The whole variable domain, filled in from reference TRBV11-2 and TRBJ2-1, reads EAGVAQSPRYKIIEKRQSVAFWCNPISGHATLYWYQQILGQGPKLLIQFQNNGVVDDSQLPKDRFSAERLKGVDSTLKIQPAKLEDSAVYLCASSPFRGVSSYNEQFFGPGTRLTVL.

V and J are TRBV4-1 and TRBJ1-5, with TRBD1 matching 8 bases. The CDR3 consists of 18 residues. Germline trimming cut 2 bases from V and 3 bases from J; bases unmatched to any gene: 12. Germline loops: CDR1 MGHRA, CDR2 YSYEKL. CDR3 sequence: CASSQFLQPQGANQPQHF. CDR3 in DNA: TGCGCCAGCAGCCAATTCCTTCAACCCCAGGGGGCCAATCAGCCCCAGCATTTT.

CDR3 region: CASKPTANTEAFF. The CDR3, as DNA: TGTGCCAGCAAACCGACGGCGAACACTGAAGCTTTCTTT. The V call is TRBV7-8, the J call TRBJ1-1; D not certain. The CDR3 has 13 amino acids. Germline V gene data show CDR1 as SGHVS and CDR2 as FQNEAQ. V gave up 7 bases and J gave up 1 base, with 10 bases separating them.

This chain uses TRBV28 with TRBJ1-1, with a possible D match to TRBD1 (5 bases). This CDR3 spans 13 amino acids. The ends were cut back, 7 bases at V and 5 bases at J, with 14 bases in the middle. Germline CDR1 is MDHEN and CDR2 is SYDVKM. This CDR3 is CASTWGGSTEAFF. In DNA, the CDR3 is TGTGCCAGCACCTGGGGGGGGAGTACTGAAGCTTTCTTT.

V and J are TRBV28 and TRBJ2-2; 11 bases line up with TRBD2. This CDR3 contains 16 residues. The germline V gene encodes CDR1 MDHEN and CDR2 SYDVKM. J lost 6 bases, V lost 5 bases, and 8 bases had no gene match. In DNA form, the CDR3 reads TGTGCCAGCAGTCCTATTACTAGCGGGAGTTCCGGGGAGCTGTTTTTT. Residues: CASSPITSGSSGELFF. Based on the CDR3 plus reference TRBV28 and TRBJ2-2, the full variable domain is DVKVTQSSRYLVKRTGEKVFLECVQDMDHENMFWYRQDPGLGLRLIYFSYDVKMKEKGDIPEGYSVSREKKERFSLILESASTNQTSMYLCASSPITSGSSGELFFGEGSRLTVL.

In DNA, the CDR3 is TGTGCCAGCAGTCCTACAGGGGGTTCCGACCGAGAGACCCAGTACTTC. As protein: CASSPTGGSDRETQYF. V and J are TRBV28 and TRBJ2-5; 8 nucleotides agree with TRBD1. This CDR3 has 16 amino acids. V lost 5 bases to trimming and J lost 4 bases; unmatched junction nucleotides: 12. Germline V gene lookup returns CDR1 MDHEN and CDR2 SYDVKM.

The chain recombines TRBV6-1 with TRBJ2-5; 9 bases align to TRBD1. Unmatched junction bases numbered 14, after V lost 1 base and J lost 11 bases. The CDR3 runs 16 residues. Germline V gene data show CDR1 as MNHNS and CDR2 as SASEGT. In DNA, the CDR3 is TGTGCCAGCAGTGAAGGTTCGGGACAGGGAGCTGGGGAGCAGTACTTC. This codes for CASSEGSGQGAGEQYF.

The count of this clone is one. The V call is TRBV5-8, the J call TRBJ1-5; no clear D gene. V shed 2 bases and J shed 1 base, with 16 bases lying between them. Germline CDR1 SGHTS, CDR2 YDEGEE. The CDR3 extends over 17 amino acids. CDR3 sequence reads: CASSFMVLGWSNQPQHF. CDR3 coding DNA: TGTGCCAGCAGCTTCATGGTTTTGGGGTGGAGCAATCAGCCCCAGCATTTT.

This chain links TRBV7-2 with TRBJ1-3; D remains ambiguous. V lost 5 bases and J lost 2, with 13 bases in between. Per germline, CDR1 SGHTA and CDR2 FQGNSA. The CDR3 loop spans 15 amino acids. This chain's CDR3 is CASSHPGSTGNTIYF. CDR3 nucleotides: TGTGCCAGCAGCCACCCGGGGTCAACTGGAAACACCATATATTTT.

This rearrangement joins TRBV6-5 to TRBJ2-7, with D possibly being TRBD1 or TRBD2 (5 bases each). The germline V gene encodes CDR1 MNHEY and CDR2 SVGAGI. The CDR3 is 12 residues long. V lost 8 bases and J 2 bases, leaving 10 bases between the germline ends. The CDR3 loop is CASRDGPYEQYF. The CDR3 nucleotides are TGTGCCAGCCGGGACGGGCCCTACGAGCAGTACTTC.